This T cell receptor beta chain was identified in a study of cytomegalovirus exposure and HLA in healthy donors. 13 Jbeta primers and 60 Vbeta primers were used for the PCR. TCRdb keeps only in-frame clones here, not all; method: immunoSEQ multiplex PCR. The sample records around 100,000 clones, approximately 85% being singletons. Donors showed nominal health when sampled, although they likely had unrecorded immune exposures. With regard to this clone: Its antigen is not identified. Other DNA sequences in this specimen translate into the identical CDR3.

V was cut by 6 bases and J by 4 bases, with 7 bases left in between. CDR1 and CDR2 (germline): ENHRY, SYGVKD. The CDR3 extends over 11 amino acids. Study findings and constraints: Judged likely to be a sequencing artifact was a cluster of highly shared sequence variants. In a later analysis, most CMV-associated TCR beta chains appeared HLA-restricted.

The sequenced sample was PBMCs. The chain carries TRBV10-3 and TRBJ2-7; maybe TRBD1 (6 bases). The TCR was taken from a man in his forties or fifties in good health and CMV-seropositive. CDR3: CAIRDSYEQYF. The CDR3 nucleotides read TGTGCCATCAGGGACAGTTACGAGCAGTACTTC.